The clone carrying this T cell receptor beta chain has more than one count but fewer than ten. Its antigen is currently unknown. This record comes from a study of regulatory T cells in long-lasting Graves disease. Regarding the study as a whole: New patients shared 950 to 1,000 public clonotypes, fewer than the approximately 3,000 shared by persistent patients. Sampling was limited to peripheral blood rather than thyroid tissue. Authors noted too few samples as a limitation.

With iRepertoire HTBI primers and Arm-PCR of CDR3 regions, TCR beta libraries were built. TCRdb re-analysed the multiplex PCR reads in MiXCR, keeping a single row per CDR3 protein. The sample contains over 350,000 distinct CDR3 sequences, around 21% of which appear only once. The time point: persistent/refractory GD, antithyroid drugs over 5 years with positive TRAb. Making the TCR library involved RNA that had been extracted from PBMCs. The sequenced sample was peripheral blood mononuclear cells (PBMCs), obtained when the disease was refractory, from a patient treated with antithyroid drugs. The TCR originated in a female donor with Graves disease.

CDR3 coding DNA: TGCGCCAGCAGCCAAGATAACTGGTCGGCCCTCACCGGGGAGCTGTTTTTT. This codes for CASSQDNWSALTGELFF. The V call is TRBV4-1, the J call TRBJ2-2, with D hard to call. V lost 0 bases and J lost 4, with 15 bases in between. Germline values: CDR1 MGHRA, CDR2 YSYEKL. CDR3 size: 17 residues.